The next 3 T cell receptor beta chains were all read from a single sample in a study of patients and donors after allogeneic stem cell transplantation. TCRdb reprocessed the RT-PCR reads with MiXCR, giving one entry per CDR3 protein. There are about 230,000 distinct CDR3 sequences in the sample; roughly 14% occur only once, and around a tenth lies in the top ten. The sample taken for sequencing was blood, either unsorted or a sorted T cell fraction (not recorded which). All receptors derive from a human donor who was either an allogeneic HSCT recipient or a stem cell or donor lymphocyte infusion donor (not recorded which). It is not recorded whose cells these are; they may come from a transplant donor.

This clonotype has ten or more counts. This rearrangement joins TRBV6-1 to TRBJ2-7, with 8 positions matching TRBD2. Germline V gives CDR1 MNHNS, CDR2 SASEGT. With 4 bases clipped from V and 0 bases from J, the junction kept 8 bases outside the gene matches. The CDR3 totals 16 residues. The DNA of the CDR3 is TGTGCCAGCAGTGGGGGGGAGCGGGGGAGCTCCTACGAGCAGTACTTC. Translated, it gives CASSGGERGSSYEQYF.

The chain combines TRBV20-1 with TRBJ2-1, with 7 bases aligning to TRBD1. From germline, CDR1 is DFQATT and CDR2 SNEGSKA (reference sequence). The CDR3 runs to 12 residues. Trimming cost V 6 bases and J 5 bases; bases outside gene matches: 4. The CDR3 bases are TGCAGTGCAGGGGGCCTGAACAATGAGCAGTTCTTC. Protein: CSAGGLNNEQFF.

The rearrangement links TRBV27 to TRBJ2-3, with 11 bases aligning to TRBD2. There are 17 residues in the CDR3. The germline V gene has CDR1 MNHEY and CDR2 SMNVEV (reference sequence). V lost 4 bases to trimming and J lost 4 bases; unmatched junction nucleotides: 10. CDR3 protein: CASSSPGTSGGADTQYF. CDR3 sequence (DNA): TGTGCCAGCAGTTCCCCCGGGACTAGCGGCGGGGCAGATACGCAGTATTTT.